This entry concerns a single T cell receptor beta chain. The data belong to a study of blood T cell repertoires in COVID-19. Overall study: Sites in the United States, Italy and Spain provided acute and convalescent COVID-19 samples. Sample material is recorded as cDNA or gDNA derived from T cells, B-cell-depleted T cells, or PBMCs.

Researchers sorted participants into cohorts using their self-reported clinical history. Original processing methods: It was from reference gene primer amplification that nucleated cell counts were estimated. Repertoires were generated with immunoSEQ multiplex PCR, while TCRdb's copy carries only in-frame clones and drops some. Clonal size and the V and J genes are those of that table, whereas D and trimming came from the DNA. The table includes hundreds of thousands of clones, 85% to 90% detected once. With 5 bases removed from V and 10 bases from J, the gap between germline ends came to 14 bases. CDR1 is LNHDA and CDR2 is SQIVND in the germline V gene (reference sequence). The CDR3 contains 12 residues.

The sample taken for sequencing was PBMCs or T cells enriched from blood (not recorded which). The chain carries TRBV19 and TRBJ1-1; TRBD1 is a possible D gene (5 bases). This TCR derives from a woman between 45 and 60 years old who had recovered from COVID-19. The CDR3 nucleotides read TGTGCCAGTAGTGGCGGAGCAGGGCGAGCTTTCTTT. This translates into CASSGGAGRAFF.